This T cell receptor (beta chain) was sequenced for a study of blood T cell repertoires in COVID-19. Study context: Acute and convalescent COVID-19 specimens originated in the United States, Italy and Spain. PBMCs, B-cell-depleted T cells, or T cells were the source of the cDNA or gDNA that made up the material.

Original data processing: Amplification from reference gene primers served as the basis for estimated nucleated cell counts. Here immunoSEQ multiplex PCR was the method, and the copy in TCRdb shows in-frame clones only, minus some. The DNA gave D and trimming, while V, J and clone size come from that table. The sample holds about 99,000 clones, around 88% seen once. The CDR3 runs to 14 residues. Between the trimmed V and J ends, which lost 5 bases and 1 base, there was a span of 11 bases. Per the germline V gene, CDR1 is GTSNPN and CDR2 is SVGIG (reference sequence). The chain employs TRBV30 and TRBJ2-2, with a tentative D call TRBD1 (5 bases). Sequencing was carried out using peripheral blood. The sequence was obtained from a human donor in a cohort sampled during active COVID-19. This CDR3 reads CAWERGWNTGELFF. The DNA for the CDR3 is TGTGCCTGGGAAAGGGGTTGGAACACCGGGGAGCTGTTTTTT.